This entry lists 22 T cell receptor beta chains sequenced from one sample in a study of T cell responses to AZD1222 COVID-19 vaccine (TCRdb year 2021). The library was produced with the immunoSEQ multiplex PCR assay. TCRdb took over this immuneACCESS table, retaining in-frame rearrangements with V and J assigned. Such tables are incomplete; in checked studies, under half of the missing clones stem from an unresolved V gene, and the remainder is unexplained. The table for this sample lists more than 55,000 clones; about three quarters of them were counted only once. The leading ten clones occupy 3.5% to 4.5% of the sample. This specimen's time point label, interpreted: about 28 days (+/-7) after the second vaccine dose. Material: peripheral blood, obtained 28 days after the second AZD1222 dose. The receptor set was obtained from an adult who received the AZD1222 COVID-19 vaccine.

CDR3 nucleotide sequence: TGTGCCACCCTTGTCTGGGGCTATGGCTACACCTTC. Protein product: CATLVWGYGYTF. This chain uses TRBV6-5 with TRBJ1-2; D remains ambiguous. Germline lookup yields CDR1 MNHEY and CDR2 SVGAGI. CDR3 length: 12 amino acids. V lost 10 bases, J lost 4 bases, and 13 bases lay in between.

V usage is TRBV11-2 and J usage is TRBJ2-7, with D maybe TRBD1 (5 bases). This CDR3 is built from 12 residues. V lost 7 bases, J lost 3 bases, and 10 bases lay in between. In germline, CDR1 is SGHAT, CDR2 FQNNGV. The CDR3 nucleotides read TGTGCCAGCAAGGGGTGGGACTACGAGCAGTACTTC. Translating gives CASKGWDYEQYF.

The chain carries TRBV7-2 and TRBJ1-1; 11 bases map to TRBD1. CDR3 length: 18 residues. Germline values: CDR1 SGHTA, CDR2 FQGNSA. Trimming at V came to 2 bases and at J to 8 bases, leaving 16 bases not matched to a gene. The CDR3 nucleotides read TGTGCCAGCAGCTTAACCCCCCTCTCCGGGACAGGGGGAATCGAAGCTTTCTTT. Encoded protein: CASSLTPLSGTGGIEAFF.

There are many counts of this clone. V is TRBV12-5 and J is TRBJ1-1, with D possibly being TRBD1 (5 bases). This CDR3 is 13 amino acids long. The V and J ends lost 6 bases and 3 bases respectively, with 11 bases between them. The germline V gene has CDR1 LGHNT and CDR2 FRNRAP. CDR3 coding DNA: TGTGCTAGTGGAAACGTAGGGGACACTGAAGCTTTCTTT. It translates to CASGNVGDTEAFF.

The rearrangement joins TRBV14 to TRBJ2-2; weak D call: TRBD1 (6 bases). The ends were cut back, 1 base at V and 7 bases at J, with 10 bases in the middle. This CDR3 region has 14 residues. The germline CDR1 and CDR2 sequences are SGHDN and FVKESK. The CDR3 sequence: CASSQGTVGGELFF. CDR3 sequence (DNA): TGTGCCAGCAGCCAAGGGACAGTCGGCGGGGAGCTGTTTTTT.

This clone was detected only a few times. The V gene is TRBV12-3 or TRBV12-4, the J gene TRBJ2-2; unclear D gene. V was clipped by 7 bases and J by 0 bases, with 6 bases between them. The CDR3 spans 13 residues. CDR3 sequence (DNA): TGTGCCAGCAACGACGCGAACACCGGGGAGCTGTTTTTT. Translating it yields CASNDANTGELFF.

The chain joins TRBV5-4 to TRBJ1-2; 7 bases are shared with TRBD1. Trimming took 4 bases from V and 3 from J; bases not matched to a gene: 3. This CDR3 spans 13 amino acids. CDR1 is SGHNT and CDR2 is YYREEE in the germline V gene (reference sequence). DNA for the CDR3: TGTGCCAGCAGCCTGACAGGGTACTATGGCTACACCTTC. Protein product: CASSLTGYYGYTF.

The chain employs TRBV7-9 and TRBJ1-2; D gene unclear. Trimming removed 5 bases at V and 3 bases at J, with 7 bases between. CDR1 and CDR2 from the germline V gene are SEHNR and FQNEAQ (reference sequence). This CDR3 is built from 12 residues. The CDR3 nucleotides are TGTGCCAGCAGCGCGACGGACTATGGCTACACCTTC. The encoded protein is CASSATDYGYTF.

The chain links TRBV11-2 to TRBJ2-3; TRBD2 matches at 7 bases. This CDR3 spans 18 amino acids. From germline, CDR1 is SGHAT and CDR2 FQNNGV. V trimming: 3 bases; J trimming: 6 bases; junction bases outside the gene matches: 18. The CDR3 DNA reads TGTGCCAGCAGCTTGGGGGGGGGTGCAGGTCAGATGTCGGATACGCAGTATTTT. It is translated as CASSLGGGAGQMSDTQYF.

The CDR3 sequence is CASSQVPGQPFSYEQYF. As DNA, the CDR3 is TGTGCCAGCAGCCAAGTCCCGGGACAGCCCTTCTCCTACGAGCAGTACTTC. The rearrangement joins TRBV14 to TRBJ2-7; 7 positions match TRBD1. V lost 1 base and J lost 0; bases outside the gene matches: 9. Germline V gene lookup returns CDR1 SGHDN and CDR2 FVKESK. This CDR3 comprises 17 residues.

CDR3 amino acids: CASSSRGTVTGELFF. Written as DNA, the CDR3 is TGTGCCAGCAGCTCACGGGGGACGGTCACCGGGGAGCTGTTTTTT. V and J are TRBV5-4 and TRBJ2-2, with D perhaps TRBD2 (6 bases). Trimming cost V 3 bases and J 4 bases, with 13 bases left between them. This CDR3 comprises 15 residues. In germline, CDR1 is SGHNT, CDR2 YYREEE (reference sequence).

The chain combines TRBV7-2 with TRBJ2-7, with D maybe TRBD2 (5 bases). The CDR3 runs to 15 residues. V lost 4 bases to trimming and J lost 1 base, with 14 bases between them. Germline lookup yields CDR1 SGHTA and CDR2 FQGNSA. DNA of the CDR3: TGTGCCAGCAGCTCCAATGGAGGCACATCCTACGAGCAGTACTTC. This encodes CASSSNGGTSYEQYF.

This chain joins TRBV29-1 and TRBJ1-1; the D is unclear. Germline CDR1 SQVTM, CDR2 ANQGSEA. CDR3 length: 13 amino acids. Trimming took 4 bases from V and 0 from J, leaving 9 bases between them. Written as DNA, the CDR3 is TGCAGCGTTGTGAGGGCCATGAACACTGAAGCTTTCTTT. This codes for CSVVRAMNTEAFF.

This clone was counted only a few times. V gene TRBV6-1 combines with J gene TRBJ2-7, with TRBD1 identical over 9 bases. CDR1 and CDR2 (germline): MNHNS, SASEGT. V trimming: 0 bases; J trimming: 4 bases; junction bases outside the gene matches: 1. This CDR3 has 14 residues. CDR3 protein: CASSEADRGYEQYF. CDR3 coding DNA: TGTGCCAGCAGTGAAGCGGACAGGGGTTACGAGCAGTACTTC.

V gene TRBV5-1 combines with J gene TRBJ1-4; D is ambiguous. The germline V gene has CDR1 SGHRS and CDR2 YFSETQ. V was pared by 0 bases and J by 4 bases, with 7 bases between. The length of the CDR3 is 14 residues. The DNA for the CDR3 is TGCGCCAGCAGCTTGGAGGTAGATAATGAAAAACTGTTTTTT. Amino acids: CASSLEVDNEKLFF.

In its sample, this clone was seen a few times. The rearrangement links TRBV6-4 to TRBJ2-3; D is uncertain. V lost 3 bases, J lost 2 bases, and 9 bases lay in between. CDR3 size: 14 residues. The germline V gene encodes CDR1 MRHNA and CDR2 SNTAGT. CDR3 nucleotides: TGTGCCAGCAGTGATGGTGACACCACAGATACGCAGTATTTT. This sequence encodes CASSDGDTTDTQYF.

The rearrangement uses TRBV19 and TRBJ1-5; weak D call: TRBD1 (6 bases). Germline CDR1 is LNHDA and CDR2 is SQIVND (reference sequence). V lost 3 bases and J 0 bases, leaving 15 bases between the germline ends. This CDR3 spans 17 amino acids. The CDR3 nucleotides are TGTGCCAGTAGTATGGACAGCCCGAATTATAGCAATCAGCCCCAGCATTTT. Translating gives CASSMDSPNYSNQPQHF.

J is TRBJ1-3 and V is TRBV2; D gene ambiguous. The germline gives CDR1 SNHLY, CDR2 FYNNEI. Between the trimmed V and J ends, which lost 7 bases and 2 bases, there was a span of 6 bases. The CDR3 is 12 residues long. CDR3 amino acids: CASKGPGNTIYF. In nucleotides, the CDR3 is TGTGCCAGCAAAGGGCCTGGAAACACCATATATTTT.

CDR3 in amino acids: CASSRNGGMNTGELFF. DNA for the CDR3: TGTGCCAGCAGCCGTAATGGGGGGATGAACACCGGGGAGCTGTTTTTT. The chain has TRBV7-2 and TRBJ2-2, with D perhaps TRBD2 (6 bases). The CDR3 has 16 amino acids. Germline V gene lookup returns CDR1 SGHTA and CDR2 FQGNSA. V was pared by 5 bases and J by 1 base, with 14 bases between.

The chain uses TRBV6-5 and TRBJ2-5; D possibly corresponds to TRBD2 (6 bases). Germline V gene lookup returns CDR1 MNHEY and CDR2 SVGAGI. Deletions cut 8 bases from V and 1 base from J, with 11 bases between. The CDR3 has 13 amino acids. Here the CDR3 reads CASSGRIQETQYF. The CDR3 region has the DNA TGTGCCAGCTCTGGGAGGATCCAAGAGACCCAGTACTTC.

The J gene is TRBJ2-5, the V gene TRBV6-5, with D tentatively TRBD2 (7 bases). The CDR3 sequence is 14 residues long. Germline values: CDR1 MNHEY, CDR2 SVGAGI. Trimming removed 7 bases at V and 1 base at J, with 13 bases between. CDR3 DNA sequence: TGTGCCAGCATCCCGGCGGGGGCCCAAGAGACCCAGTACTTC. Protein product: CASIPAGAQETQYF.

V and J are TRBV19 and TRBJ2-2; 9 nucleotides agree with TRBD1. The V and J ends lost 6 bases and 0 bases, in that order; junction bases with no gene match: 5. CDR1 LNHDA and CDR2 SQIVND come from the germline V gene (reference sequence). This CDR3 region has 16 residues. For the CDR3, the DNA is TGTGCCAGTAGAACTGGGACAGGGACGAACACCGGGGAGCTGTTTTTT. Amino acids: CASRTGTGTNTGELFF.